The 4 T cell receptor beta chains below were found in one sample sequenced in a study of T cell clonality in common variable immunodeficiency. Study-wide results and limits: In common variable immunodeficiency, TCR beta chains reportedly carried fewer deletions and N-nucleotide insertions.

Using immunoSEQ multiplex PCR, the repertoire was profiled, and TCRdb retains in-frame clones only, with some absent. This repertoire holds 40,000 or so clones, and none appear only once. Which antigens these TCRs recognize remains unknown. Sequenced: peripheral blood mononuclear cells. These receptor sequences come from a human donor with common variable immunodeficiency.

In its sample, this clone was seen many times. Read sequence stops 3 residues before the CDR3 end, and the germline J gene provides the missing end. The chain is built from TRBV19 and TRBJ1-2; 9 bases are a match to TRBD1. The CDR3 has 12 amino acids. With V trimmed by 7 bases and J by 6 bases, 3 bases remained unmatched. In germline, CDR1 is LNHDA, CDR2 SQIVND (reference sequence). The CDR3 protein is CASNTGGHGYTF. The covered CDR3 bases are TGTGCCAGTAATACAGGGGGCCATGGC.

This clone was seen at least ten times. The read terminates 3 residues ahead of where the CDR3 ends, so the germline J gene completes it. The chain combines TRBV20-1 with TRBJ1-1; TRBD1 matches 7 bases. The CDR3 contains 13 residues. Germline assignment: CDR1 DFQATT and CDR2 SNEGSKA (reference sequence). Trimming removed 6 bases from V and 3 bases from J; junction bases left unmatched: 7. This CDR3 is CSALQGKYTEAFF. The sequenced part of the CDR3 DNA is TGCAGTGCATTACAGGGGAAGTACACTGAA.

As for this clone: The read stops 3 residues short of the end of the CDR3; the missing end is completed from the germline J gene. The chain links TRBV7-2 to TRBJ2-3, with 14 positions matching TRBD2. The CDR3 loop spans 15 amino acids. Germline CDR1 SGHTA, CDR2 FQGNSA. The junction had 4 bases not matched to a gene; V was cut back by 5 bases and J by 6 bases. CDR3 bases read: TGTGCCAGCAGCCTGACTAGCGGGGGGGCGGATACG. Protein product: CASSLTSGGADT. The CDR3 as a whole reads CASSLTSGGADTQYF.

This clone turned up a few times. The sequenced fragment ends 3 residues before the CDR3 boundary, so the rest is inferred from the germline J gene. This rearrangement joins TRBV6-2 or TRBV6-3 to TRBJ2-1; TRBD2 aligns across 7 bases. CDR1 and CDR2 (germline): MNHEY, SVGEGT. The CDR3 contains 14 residues. V lost 7 bases, J lost 0 bases, and 3 bases stayed unmatched. Here the CDR3 reads CASNRDYSYNEQFF. Incomplete CDR3 DNA: TGTGCCAGCAATCGGGACTACTCCTACAATGAG.